This TCR beta chain was sequenced for a study of blood T cell repertoires in COVID-19. Study overall: Sites across the United States, Italy and Spain contributed samples from acute and convalescent COVID-19. T cells, B-cell-depleted T cells, or PBMCs supplied cDNA or gDNA.

The germline V gene has CDR1 MDHEN and CDR2 SYDVKM. This CDR3 region has 15 residues. Deletions cut 4 bases from V and 4 bases from J, with 14 bases between. In the original processing: It was from reference gene primer amplification that nucleated cell counts were estimated. Clones were read by immunoSEQ multiplex PCR, and TCRdb kept only the in-frame ones, dropping some. The DNA gave D and trimming, while V, J and clone size come from that table. The sample shows about 270,000 clones, roughly 85% of them seen only once. The clonotype originates from a woman between 18 and 29 years old with acute or convalescent COVID-19. Material for sequencing was peripheral blood. The chain uses TRBV28 and TRBJ2-1; D possibly corresponds to TRBD2 (5 bases). The DNA of the CDR3 is TGTGCCAGCAGTTCGCGACTACAAGGGTACAATGAGCAGTTCTTC. Protein product: CASSSRLQGYNEQFF.